These 5 T cell receptor beta chains came from one sample sequenced in a study of cytomegalovirus exposure and HLA in healthy donors. It was with 60 Vbeta and 13 Jbeta primers that the PCR ran. The protocol was immunoSEQ multiplex PCR, while the TCRdb copy is restricted to in-frame clones and leaves out a portion. The data contain some 150,000 clones, approximately 88% of them singletons. Specimen: PBMCs. These receptors all come from a woman aged 25 to 39 in good health and CMV-seronegative.

The chain joins TRBV27 to TRBJ2-7; 7 bases line up with TRBD1. Per germline, CDR1 MNHEY and CDR2 SMNVEV (reference sequence). The CDR3 sequence is 16 residues long. Germline trimming cut 0 bases from V and 2 bases from J; bases unmatched to any gene: 7. The CDR3 is CASSLSSSGTAYEQYF. CDR3 bases: TGTGCCAGCAGTTTATCATCTTCCGGGACAGCCTACGAGCAGTACTTC.

With regard to this clone: Different DNA sequences within this sample yield the same CDR3. The V and J genes are TRBV6-1 and TRBJ1-4; TRBD1 is a possible D gene (5 bases). There are 13 residues in the CDR3. Germline CDR1 is MNHNS and CDR2 is SASEGT. V was shortened by 2 bases and J by 7 bases, with 8 bases between the two germline ends. The CDR3 DNA reads TGTGCCAGCAGTGAAAGGAGGGGTGAAAAACTGTTTTTT. Residues: CASSERRGEKLFF.

The rearrangement uses TRBV19 and TRBJ2-3; 8 nucleotides line up with TRBD2. The CDR3 covers 15 residues. Trimming at V came to 3 bases and at J to 2 bases, leaving 4 bases not matched to a gene. Germline CDR1 and CDR2: LNHDA and SQIVND (reference sequence). This CDR3 reads CASSISGTLTDTQYF. In DNA form, the CDR3 reads TGTGCCAGTAGTATTAGCGGGACCCTCACAGATACGCAGTATTTT.

The chain combines TRBV5-1 with TRBJ2-7; D is unresolved. Germline CDR1 reads SGHRS; CDR2 reads YFSETQ. This CDR3 is built from 14 residues. Deletions cut 0 bases from V and 5 bases from J, with 12 bases between. CDR3 loop: CASSLARVPNEQYF. Here the CDR3 DNA reads TGCGCCAGCAGCTTGGCCCGGGTTCCCAACGAGCAGTACTTC.

The chain has TRBV9 and TRBJ1-2; 11 bases line up with TRBD1. Germline CDR1 is SGDLS and CDR2 is YYNGEE. V was clipped by 1 base and J by 4 bases; unmatched bases: 9. There are 17 residues in the CDR3. CDR3 in amino acids: CASSVSSRTGGAYGYTF. The CDR3 bases are TGTGCCAGCAGCGTAAGTTCCCGGACAGGGGGCGCCTATGGCTACACCTTC.